A single sample gave rise to the 8 T cell receptor beta chains below, sequenced in a study of regulatory T cells in long-lasting Graves disease. Construction of TCR beta libraries relied on iRepertoire HTBI primers and on Arm-PCR targeting CDR3 regions. TCRdb fed the multiplex PCR reads into MiXCR, producing one record per CDR3 protein. This table has fewer than 400,000 distinct CDR3 sequences, roughly 21% appearing once. Time point of the sample: persistent/refractory GD, antithyroid drugs over 5 years with positive TRAb. RNA extracted from PBMCs served as the sequencing template. The sequenced sample was peripheral blood mononuclear cells (PBMCs), obtained when the disease was refractory, from a patient treated with antithyroid drugs. These receptors were obtained from a female donor with Graves disease.

This clonotype came up many times. This chain joins TRBV30 and TRBJ1-2; 8 bases are shared with TRBD1. Trimming at V came to 1 base and at J to 6 bases, leaving 4 bases not matched to a gene. The CDR3 covers 13 residues. Germline values: CDR1 GTSNPN, CDR2 SVGIG (reference sequence). The CDR3 protein is CAWSETGVNGYTF. The DNA for the CDR3 is TGTGCCTGGAGTGAGACAGGGGTTAATGGCTACACCTTC.

At least ten counts were recorded for this clonotype. V and J are TRBV30 and TRBJ1-2; 9 bases match TRBD1. CDR3 length: 12 residues. Germline V CDR1 and CDR2: GTSNPN, SVGIG (reference sequence). J gave up 8 bases and V 3 bases, and 4 bases lay outside the gene matches. In DNA, the CDR3 is TGTGCCTGGAGGGACAGGGGCCGGGGCTACACCTTC. This gives the protein CAWRDRGRGYTF.

This clonotype was found many times. The CDR3 DNA reads TGCAGTGCTCCTGGACAGTCCCACTCCTACGAGCAGTACTTC. Its translation: CSAPGQSHSYEQYF. The chain has TRBV20-1 and TRBJ2-7; D is perhaps TRBD1 (6 bases). V was trimmed by 5 bases and J by 0 bases, leaving 14 bases between them. Germline V gene data show CDR1 as DFQATT and CDR2 as SNEGSKA (reference sequence). CDR3 length equals 14 residues.

This clonotype was counted ten times or more. J is TRBJ2-5 and V is TRBV18, with D possibly being TRBD2 (6 bases). Germline V gene data show CDR1 as KGHSH and CDR2 as LQKENI. V lost 2 bases, J lost 5 bases, and 9 bases lay in between. The CDR3 covers 13 residues. The CDR3 DNA follows: TGTGCCAGCTCACCAGGACTAAAGGAGACCCAGTACTTC. Its protein product is CASSPGLKETQYF.

This clonotype has just one count. In DNA form, the CDR3 reads TGCAGTGCTAGAGTGTGGCTAGCGGGGGGTGCAGATACGCAGTATTTT. Protein product: CSARVWLAGGADTQYF. The J gene is TRBJ2-3, the V gene TRBV20-1; 11 bases align to TRBD2. From germline, CDR1 is DFQATT and CDR2 SNEGSKA (reference sequence). Losses at the gene ends were 1 base for V and 4 bases for J; bases not matched to a gene: 7. This CDR3 comprises 16 residues.

Many counts were recorded for this clonotype. The chain recombines TRBV6-9 with TRBJ1-2; D is ambiguous. Germline lookup yields CDR1 MNHGY and CDR2 SVAAGI. V lost 4 bases, J lost 2 bases, and 20 bases lay in between. The CDR3 runs to 17 residues. The CDR3 nucleotides read TGTGCCAGCAGTTTTCTGCGGAGATCCACTCCAAACTATGGCTACACCTTC. Translation: CASSFLRRSTPNYGYTF.

This clonotype was observed many times. The V and J genes are TRBV28 and TRBJ1-4; 10 bases fit TRBD1. This CDR3 has 17 residues. V dropped 7 bases and J dropped 2; count of bases not matched to a gene: 10. CDR1 is MDHEN and CDR2 is SYDVKM in the germline V gene. This chain's CDR3 is CASKAPPGQGTNEKLFF. The CDR3 DNA follows: TGTGCCAGCAAGGCCCCGCCGGGACAGGGGACTAATGAAAAACTGTTTTTT.

This clonotype was seen at least ten times. The genes are TRBV12-3 or TRBV12-4 and TRBJ1-5; possible D gene TRBD1, 5 bases. V lost 5 bases and J lost 5, with 10 bases in between. The CDR3 loop spans 13 amino acids. The DNA of the CDR3 is TGTGCCAGCAGTCGGCAGGGTGATCAGCCCCAGCATTTT. Protein product: CASSRQGDQPQHF.